Sequencing of this TCR beta chain was carried out in a study of human T cells and chemical hapten exposure. Whole-study results and caveats: Following DPC sensitization, TCRs present above 1 in 1000 frequency showed no change. Donors were affected by alopecia, so their immune reaction might vary from that of healthy individuals.

The length of the CDR3 is 16 residues. From germline, CDR1 is SGHVS and CDR2 FQNEAQ. Trimming cost V 3 bases and J 2 bases; bases outside gene matches: 6. The table lists this clonotype with many counts. Its target is unknown. Time point in this sample: patch test 3, about 24 weeks after DPC sensitization. As to treatment: therapeutic diphenylcyclopropenone sensitization with weekly scalp DPC. The library attached unique molecular identifiers to individual cDNA molecules. Original handling: With a range of roughly 20,000 to 750,000, the median per sample was roughly 97,000 TCRs. TCRdb recomputed calls from the RACE reads with MiXCR, one row per CDR3 protein. TCRdb's processing, not the authors', yielded these V and J calls. The sample lists about 30,000 distinct CDR3 sequences; over 4.5% were seen once.

This chain connects TRBV7-8 to TRBJ2-1; 8 positions match TRBD1. Source: whole blood, taken in connection with sensitization to the hapten diphenylcyclopropenone (DPC). This TCR was recovered from a man younger than 40 with alopecia areata. Some clones in this sample may be carry-over from other donors' samples. CDR3 coding DNA: TGTGCCAGCAGCTTGCCGGGACAGGTACCCTACAATGAGCAGTTCTTC. This sequence encodes CASSLPGQVPYNEQFF.